The next 11 T cell receptor beta chains were all read from a single sample in a study of shared clonotypes between healthy human individuals. Assay used: immunoSEQ multiplex PCR; TCRdb lists only in-frame clones, some missing. The profile covers under 650,000 clones, with 90% to 96% appearing a single time and roughly 0.06% taken by the ten largest. Sequenced material: naive CD4+ T cells sorted from blood. Subset denoted: CD45RA+ positively selected. The receptor set was obtained from a woman aged 25-40 years in good health.

The J gene is TRBJ1-2, the V gene TRBV7-2, with D possibly matching TRBD1 (6 bases). CDR1 and CDR2 from the germline V gene are SGHTA and FQGNSA. V was clipped by 4 bases and J by 5 bases, with 20 bases between them. The CDR3 consists of 16 residues. DNA for the CDR3: TGTGCCAGCAGCTCCGCGGGACAACGAGTGGGGTATGGCTACACCTTC. It yields the protein CASSSAGQRVGYGYTF.

The chain employs TRBV7-8 and TRBJ2-1; 12 bases are shared with TRBD2. The V segment lost 5 bases and the J segment 3 bases; nucleotides outside the gene matches: 5. Germline V gives CDR1 SGHVS, CDR2 FQNEAQ. This CDR3 region has 16 residues. CDR3 sequence reads: CASSRRTSGNYNEQFF. CDR3 coding DNA: TGTGCCAGCAGCCGTAGGACTAGCGGGAACTACAATGAGCAGTTCTTC.

J is TRBJ1-5 and V is TRBV6-1, with 9 bases that match TRBD1. This CDR3 has 17 residues. With 1 base clipped from V and 7 bases from J, the junction kept 11 bases outside the gene matches. Germline lookup yields CDR1 MNHNS and CDR2 SASEGT. CDR3 nucleotides: TGTGCCAGCAGTGAAGATGGGACAGGGTGGACGGGCCAGCCCCAGCATTTT. This gives the protein CASSEDGTGWTGQPQHF.

The chain employs TRBV28 and TRBJ1-1; D ambiguous. This CDR3 region has 14 residues. V was cut by 7 bases and J by 1 base, with 13 bases left in between. Germline values: CDR1 MDHEN, CDR2 SYDVKM. The CDR3, as DNA: TGTGCCAGCACCGCCCCGCCAGGGAACACTGAAGCTTTCTTT. The encoded protein is CASTAPPGNTEAFF.

In nucleotides, the CDR3 is TGTGCCAGCAGTTTAGGGAGCGGGATGGGGTCCTACGAGCAGTACTTC. It encodes CASSLGSGMGSYEQYF. The rearrangement joins TRBV27 to TRBJ2-5, with 7 bases fitting TRBD2. TRBJ2-7 explains the end of the DNA better; the J call may be wrong. CDR3 size: 16 residues. Per the germline V gene, CDR1 is MNHEY and CDR2 is SMNVEV (reference sequence).

The chain couples TRBV7-9 to TRBJ2-7, with TRBD2 as a possible D gene (5 bases). The germline gives CDR1 SEHNR, CDR2 FQNEAQ (reference sequence). This CDR3 is 14 amino acids long. Trimming stripped 5 bases from V and 1 base from J, with 12 bases between. The CDR3 loop is CASSLEGRSYEQYF. In DNA, the CDR3 is TGTGCCAGCAGCCTCGAGGGCCGATCCTACGAGCAGTACTTC.

This clone appeared a single time. J is TRBJ2-7 and V is TRBV5-4; D may be TRBD1 or TRBD2 (5 bases each). CDR1 is SGHNT, CDR2 YYREEE, per germline (reference sequence). CDR3 length: 19 amino acids. Deletions cut 4 bases from V and 4 bases from J, with 30 bases between. The CDR3 here is CASSRRDWGNHRRNYEQYF. The CDR3 nucleotides read TGTGCCAGCAGCCGTCGAGACTGGGGGAACCACCGGAGAAATTACGAGCAGTACTTC. Full variable domain (remainder filled in from reference TRBV5-4 and TRBJ2-7): ETGVTQSPTHLIKTRGQQVTLRCSSQSGHNTVSWYQQALGQGPQFIFQYYREEENGRGNFPPRFSGLQFPNYSSELNVNALELDDSALYLCASSRRDWGNHRRNYEQYFGPGTRLTVT.

The chain carries TRBV5-8 and TRBJ1-4; D gene ambiguous. The CDR3 has 17 amino acids. Germline-derived CDR1 and CDR2 are SGHTS and YDEGEE. V lost 2 bases and J 1 base, leaving 15 bases between the germline ends. The CDR3 sequence: CASSFHLKTETNEKLFF. The CDR3 coding sequence is TGTGCCAGCAGCTTCCACTTAAAGACGGAAACTAATGAAAAACTGTTTTTT.

The chain employs TRBV5-1 and TRBJ1-1; 8 positions match TRBD1. There are 17 residues in the CDR3. Germline V gene sequence: CDR1 SGHRS, CDR2 YFSETQ. V dropped 0 bases and J dropped 0; count of bases not matched to a gene: 7. The CDR3, as DNA: TGCGCCAGCAGCTTGGTAAGGACAGGGAATATGAACACTGAAGCTTTCTTT. Amino acid sequence: CASSLVRTGNMNTEAFF.

The V and J genes are TRBV7-8 and TRBJ2-5, with unresolved D. Trimming pared 1 base from V and 3 bases from J, leaving 6 bases between. CDR1 is SGHVS and CDR2 is FQNEAQ in the germline V gene. The CDR3 loop spans 13 amino acids. This CDR3 is CASSLGSKETQYF. The DNA for the CDR3 is TGTGCCAGCAGCTTAGGGAGTAAAGAGACCCAGTACTTC.

The chain recombines TRBV16 with TRBJ2-7; 8 bases are a match to TRBD1. This CDR3 region has 15 residues. Unmatched junction bases numbered 5, after V lost 0 bases and J lost 4 bases. The germline V gene encodes CDR1 KGHSY and CDR2 FQNENV. The CDR3 sequence: CASSQSGRGLYEQYF. As DNA, the CDR3 is TGTGCCAGCAGCCAATCCGGCAGGGGGCTTTACGAGCAGTACTTC. Filled out from reference TRBV16 and TRBJ2-7, the complete variable domain reads GEEVAQTPKHLVRGEGQKAKLYCAPIKGHSYVFWYQQVLKNEFKFLISFQNENVFDETGMPKERFSAKCLPNSPCSLEIQATKLEDSAVYFCASSQSGRGLYEQYFGPGTRLTVT.